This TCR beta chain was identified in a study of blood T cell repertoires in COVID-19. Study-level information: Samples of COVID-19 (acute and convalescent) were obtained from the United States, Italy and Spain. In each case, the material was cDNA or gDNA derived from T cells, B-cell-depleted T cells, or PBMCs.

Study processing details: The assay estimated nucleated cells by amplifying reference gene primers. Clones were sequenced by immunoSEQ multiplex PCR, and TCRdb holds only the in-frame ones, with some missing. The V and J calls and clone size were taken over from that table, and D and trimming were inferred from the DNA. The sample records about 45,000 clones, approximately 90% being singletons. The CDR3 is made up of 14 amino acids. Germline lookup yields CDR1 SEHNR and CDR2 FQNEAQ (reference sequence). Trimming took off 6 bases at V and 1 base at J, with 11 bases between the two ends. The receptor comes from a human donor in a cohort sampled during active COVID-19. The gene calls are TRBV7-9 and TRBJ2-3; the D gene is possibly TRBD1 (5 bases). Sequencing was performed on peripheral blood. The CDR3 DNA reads TGTGCCAGCAGTGGACATTTTGGCACAGATACGCAGTATTTT. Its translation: CASSGHFGTDTQYF.